Included here is one TCR beta chain sequence, with context. The sample is drawn from a study of blood T cell repertoires in COVID-19. Study background: The samples span acute and convalescent COVID-19 from the United States, Italy and Spain. PBMCs, B-cell-depleted T cells, or T cells were the source of the cDNA or gDNA that made up the material.

TCRdb's copy holds only in-frame clones and misses some; the assay was immunoSEQ multiplex PCR. This sample carries about 300,000 clones, approximately 90% of them seen once, and the ten largest clones take roughly 4.5%. Among Cohort 3 donors, those recovered had two negative PCRs, clearance, or symptom resolution. The J segment lost 7 bases and the V segment lost 0 bases, leaving 8 bases of the junction unmatched. Per the germline V gene, CDR1 is GTSNPN and CDR2 is SVGIG (reference sequence). This CDR3 has 15 residues. This receptor was obtained from a man under 40 who had recovered from COVID-19. What was sequenced was PBMCs or T cells enriched from blood (not recorded which). The V call is TRBV30, the J call TRBJ2-2; 7 positions agree with TRBD2. CDR3 nucleotide sequence: TGTGCCTGGAGTGTCGGCAGCGGGACGTTCGGGGAGCTGTTTTTT. It is translated as CAWSVGSGTFGELFF. Combining the CDR3 with reference TRBV30 and TRBJ2-2 gives the whole variable domain SQTIHQWPATLVQPVGSPLSLECTVEGTSNPNLYWYRQAAGRGLQLLFYSVGIGQISSEVPQNLSASRPQDRQFILSSKKLLLSDSGFYLCAWSVGSGTFGELFFGEGSRLTVL.